This T cell receptor beta chain was captured by sequencing in a study of OX40 agonist ivuxolimab in advanced cancers. Study context: Males comprised 82.7% of the group, whose mean age was 60 years (range about 23 to 80). Enrollees could have had prior anti-PD-1, anti-PD-L1 or anti-CTLA-4 therapy, which over 35% had received.

This clone was observed a few times. The CDR3 runs 13 residues. Germline V gene sequence: CDR1 SGHTA, CDR2 FQGTGA. The V gene lost 3 bases and the J gene lost 5 bases, with 8 bases spanning the gap. TCRdb's copy holds only in-frame clones and misses some; the assay was immunoSEQ multiplex PCR. The sample yields about 48,000 clones, nearly 85% seen once. The source material was CD4+ or CD8+ T cells sorted from blood, sampled in a trial of the OX40 agonist ivuxolimab. The chain carries TRBV7-3 and TRBJ1-5; D not certain. The receptor was isolated from an adult with an advanced solid tumor such as melanoma, head and neck, liver or kidney cancer. The CDR3 here is CASSLGSDQPQHF. CDR3 bases: TGTGCCAGCAGCTTGGGTTCCGATCAGCCCCAGCATTTT.